Reported below is one T cell receptor (beta chain). These data originate in a study of blood T cell repertoires in COVID-19. Background on the study: Nucleic acid was either cDNA or gDNA, and it came from T cells, B-cell-depleted T cells, or PBMCs.

The CDR3 is 17 amino acids. Germline-derived CDR1 and CDR2 are SGHDN and FVKESK. Trimming at V came to 4 bases and at J to 2 bases, leaving 7 bases not matched to a gene. Some clones are missing from TCRdb's copy, which holds only in-frame ones; the method was immunoSEQ multiplex PCR. The sample consists of approximately 61,000 clones, around 79% of them appearing once. The TCR originated in a human donor in a cohort sampled during active COVID-19. V usage is TRBV14 and J usage is TRBJ2-3; TRBD2 matches 12 bases. The specimen sequenced was peripheral blood. This CDR3 is CASSLWTSGDFTDTQYF. The DNA of the CDR3 is TGTGCCAGCAGCCTGTGGACTAGCGGGGACTTCACAGATACGCAGTATTTT.